The 17 T cell receptor beta chains given below trace back to one sample, sequenced in a study of blood T cell repertoires in COVID-19. TCRdb keeps only in-frame clones here, not all; method: immunoSEQ multiplex PCR. The table has about 370,000 clones, approximately 89% seen once. The sample taken for sequencing was peripheral blood. The receptor set was obtained from a woman in her 30s with COVID-19, enrolled during active disease.

The rearrangement joins TRBV28 to TRBJ2-7, with 9 nucleotides matching TRBD2. The CDR3 extends over 16 amino acids. Trimming removed 5 bases from V and 3 bases from J; junction bases left unmatched: 11. Germline V lookup: CDR1 MDHEN, CDR2 SYDVKM. The CDR3 sequence is CASSPHLAGIRYEQYF. The CDR3 DNA reads TGTGCCAGCAGTCCGCACCTAGCGGGGATTCGCTACGAGCAGTACTTC.

V and J are TRBV10-1 and TRBJ2-7; the D is unclear. CDR1 WNHNN and CDR2 SYGVQD come from the germline V gene (reference sequence). The CDR3 is 11 residues long. V dropped 5 bases and J dropped 3 bases, with 5 bases sitting between them. This chain's CDR3 is CASSPGYEQYF. Here the CDR3 DNA reads TGCGCCAGCAGTCCGGGCTACGAGCAGTACTTC.

V usage is TRBV11-3 and J usage is TRBJ2-3, with 13 bases lining up with TRBD2. Germline V CDR1 and CDR2: SGHNT, YENEEA. The CDR3 runs to 15 residues. With V trimmed by 5 bases and J by 4 bases, 3 bases remained unmatched. CDR3 residues: CASSKGLAGPDTQYF. Here the CDR3 DNA reads TGTGCCAGCAGCAAGGGACTAGCGGGACCAGATACGCAGTATTTT. Using reference TRBV11-3 and TRBJ2-3 for the parts outside the CDR3, the full variable domain is EAGVVQSPRYKIIEKKQPVAFWCNPISGHNTLYWYLQNLGQGPELLIRYENEEAVDDSQLPKDRFSAERLKGVDSTLKIQPAELGDSAVYLCASSKGLAGPDTQYFGPGTRLTVL.

A word on this clone: Other nucleotide sequences in the sample specify the same CDR3. The chain uses TRBV24-1 and TRBJ2-1, with D perhaps TRBD2 (6 bases). Germline V CDR1 and CDR2: KGHDR, SFDVKD. V was pared by 8 bases and J by 7 bases, with 8 bases between. The CDR3 runs 11 residues. The CDR3 region has the DNA TGTGCCACCACGAGCGGGAATGAGCAGTTCTTC. It encodes CATTSGNEQFF.

This chain uses TRBV21-1 with TRBJ1-5. TRBV21-1 counts as a pseudogene. The CDR3 totals 15 residues. DNA of the CDR3: TGTGCCAGCAGCTCAGAGTGGCGGAGCAATCAGCCCCAGCATTTT. The encoded protein is CASSSEWRSNQPQHF.

This clone was counted once. The chain employs TRBV5-8 and TRBJ2-1, with 13 bases that match TRBD2. The V gene end was trimmed by 5 bases and the J gene end by 3 bases; junction bases not matched to a gene: 8. This CDR3 has 17 amino acids. Germline CDR1 reads SGHTS; CDR2 reads YDEGEE. CDR3 loop: CASRGGGLAGDYNEQFF. In DNA, the CDR3 is TGTGCCAGCAGGGGCGGAGGACTAGCGGGAGACTACAATGAGCAGTTCTTC.

V usage is TRBV19 and J usage is TRBJ2-1, with 10 bases lining up with TRBD2. Germline V lookup: CDR1 LNHDA, CDR2 SQIVND (reference sequence). V gave up 7 bases and J gave up 6 bases; unmatched junction bases: 6. The CDR3 is 14 amino acids. DNA of the CDR3: TGTGCCAGTAAGGCTAGCGGGAGTTTCAATGAGCAGTTCTTC. Translation: CASKASGSFNEQFF.

V and J are TRBV5-1 and TRBJ2-2; D is ambiguous. This CDR3 is 14 amino acids long. V lost 5 bases and J lost 7, with 15 bases in between. Germline CDR1 is SGHRS and CDR2 is YFSETQ. In DNA, the CDR3 is TGCGCCAGCAGTCGACTGCCTATGGGCGGGGAGCTGTTTTTT. Protein: CASSRLPMGGELFF.

DNA for the CDR3: TGTGCCATCAGTGGCTCCGGGGGGCACACTGAAGCTTTCTTT. Translating gives CAISGSGGHTEAFF. The rearrangement joins TRBV10-3 to TRBJ1-1, with D possibly being TRBD1 (6 bases). There are 14 residues in the CDR3. V gave up 4 bases and J gave up 3 bases, with 12 bases separating them. From germline, CDR1 is ENHRY and CDR2 SYGVKD.

In the case of this clone: Other nucleotide sequences from this sample produce the same CDR3. The chain couples TRBV2 to TRBJ2-1; 8 nucleotides line up with TRBD1. Germline lookup yields CDR1 SNHLY and CDR2 FYNNEI. V was clipped by 5 bases and J by 0 bases; unmatched bases: 6. The CDR3 runs 16 residues. The DNA of the CDR3 is TGTGCCAGCAGTCTCGGGACAGGAGGCTCCTACAATGAGCAGTTCTTC. Translated, it gives CASSLGTGGSYNEQFF.

The V call is TRBV30, the J call TRBJ1-1, with 8 bases aligning to TRBD1. Germline V lookup: CDR1 GTSNPN, CDR2 SVGIG (reference sequence). The V and J ends lost 0 bases and 10 bases, in that order; junction bases with no gene match: 16. The CDR3 extends over 16 amino acids. CDR3 sequence reads: CAWSVPLRQGAAGAFF. The DNA for the CDR3 is TGTGCCTGGAGTGTACCCTTAAGGCAGGGGGCGGCAGGAGCTTTCTTT.

The chain is built from TRBV2 and TRBJ2-7; D may be TRBD1 (6 bases). The CDR3 length is 15 residues. V was shortened by 8 bases and J by 3 bases, with 20 bases between the two germline ends. The germline CDR1 and CDR2 sequences are SNHLY and FYNNEI. The DNA of the CDR3 is TGTGCCAGCGGTCGGGGCCGGGCAGGGGTCTACGAGCAGTACTTC. It translates to CASGRGRAGVYEQYF.

The CDR3 protein is CASSLVAGEETQYF. The CDR3 nucleotides are TGTGCCAGCAGCTTGGTAGCGGGAGAAGAGACCCAGTACTTC. The chain carries TRBV5-5 and TRBJ2-5; the match to TRBD2 covers 9 bases. CDR1 and CDR2 (germline): SGHKS, YYEKEE (reference sequence). This CDR3 has 14 residues. Trimming took 0 bases from V and 3 from J; bases not matched to a gene: 0.

V and J are TRBV19 and TRBJ1-1; D not certain. Germline-derived CDR1 and CDR2 are LNHDA and SQIVND (reference sequence). The ends were cut back, 3 bases at V and 6 bases at J, with 8 bases in the middle. The CDR3 has 12 residues. Here the CDR3 reads CASSIGTAEAFF. The CDR3 DNA is TGTGCCAGTAGTATTGGAACAGCTGAAGCTTTCTTT.

The chain recombines TRBV28 with TRBJ2-1; a weak D match, TRBD2 (6 bases). The germline V gene has CDR1 MDHEN and CDR2 SYDVKM. CDR3 size: 14 residues. Trimming pared 3 bases from V and 10 bases from J, leaving 16 bases between. CDR3 DNA sequence: TGTGCCAGCAGTTTCTGGAGGGAGGCACGCGAGCAGTTCTTC. Amino acid sequence: CASSFWREAREQFF.

The rearrangement uses TRBV18 and TRBJ2-5; D not resolved. Germline lookup yields CDR1 KGHSH and CDR2 LQKENI. The CDR3 totals 14 residues. V lost 1 base and J 2 bases, leaving 8 bases between the germline ends. The DNA for the CDR3 is TGTGCCAGCTCACCACGCTTCACTCAAGAGACCCAGTACTTC. Its protein product is CASSPRFTQETQYF.

The DNA of the CDR3 is TGCGCCAGCAGCCAAGCGGCAGGGGTGGGCTATGGCTACACCTTC. It translates to CASSQAAGVGYGYTF. The chain combines TRBV4-1 with TRBJ1-2, with a possible D match to TRBD1 (6 bases). This CDR3 has 15 amino acids. Germline values: CDR1 MGHRA, CDR2 YSYEKL. The ends were cut back, 1 base at V and 4 bases at J, with 13 bases in the middle.